Given below is one TCR beta chain in context. This clonotype occurred once. The antigen it recognizes is unknown. No base quality values were provided; no much bigger clone lies one nucleotide off. A lone read gives weak evidence. Starting from about 500 ng total RNA, TCRbeta-specific cDNA was produced by reverse transcription with a constant-region primer and ProtoScript II reverse transcriptase. Construction of the TCRbeta libraries relied on three nested rounds of multiplex PCR, following a slightly modified ARM-PCR procedure. The first two PCR rounds used multiplex TRBV1-TRBV30 forward primers with a Cbeta reverse primer, each for around 10 cycles. Sample barcodes and Illumina adapters were added in a final 25-cycle PCR using Deep VentR polymerase. Before sequencing, amplicons of 200-500 bp were purified from gel using a QIAquick gel extraction kit. An Illumina HiSeq 2500 was used to sequence the TCRbeta amplicons with 250-bp paired-end reads. The paper's data handling went like this. Quality trimming of reads was performed with Trimmomatic v0.33, and paired reads were merged with FLASH v1.2.11 so that full CDR3 sequences could be recovered. V, D and J germline segments were assigned to the rearranged TCRbeta sequences using MiGEC v1.2.1b. Clonotype statistics, along with Shannon-Wiener diversity indices, were calculated using VDJtools v1.0.0. To reduce sampling bias, subsequent analyses other than the diversity analysis used only the 250 most abundant clonotypes in each sample. TCRdb reworked the public reads: Q25 trimming with fastp, MiXCR clone assembly, productive beta chains retained. When rows share a CDR3 protein, they turn into one entry using the most common DNA and genes. The V and J calls come from TCRdb's annotation, not from the publication. The sample data list about 130,000 distinct CDR3 sequences, and 64% of these were observed just once. Of the sample, approximately 8% is held by the ten largest clones.

V has 4 bases trimmed and J has 3 bases trimmed; junction bases matching no gene number 7. The CDR3 has 16 amino acids, counting the end cysteine and phenylalanine. CDR3 DNA only is kept here, 48 bases in frame from base 1. According to the germline V gene (reference sequence), CDR1 reads DFQATT and CDR2 reads SNEGSKA. These data are taken from a study of tumor-infiltrating lymphocytes in primary liver carcinoma (dated by TCRdb to 2015 to 2018). Some background on the complete study: Hepatocellular carcinoma (four) or combined HCC and intrahepatic cholangiocarcinoma (one) was present in the five patients, who were three men and two women aged 30 to 69 years. Roughly 3.5 to 7.5 million productive TCRbeta reads were obtained per sample, and no significant difference in read depth was found between tissue types. For each liver tumor, the study sampled five regions along with adjacent normal tissue and blood, and applied TCRbeta repertoire sequencing, expression microarrays and whole-exome sequencing. To link TCRbeta repertoire diversity to the local molecular phenotype, the 20 to 25 tumor region samples were profiled with Agilent mRNA microarrays. The five patients had tumors of stage T1-T3 N0M0, with maximum diameters ranging from roughly 4.2 to 10 cm. Technical replicate repertoires showed high reproducibility, with mean shared-clone rates around 0.91 and correlation coefficients above 0.95. A total of 35 or so specimens from 5 patients went through TCRbeta repertoire sequencing, namely 25 tumor regions, 5 adjacent noncancerous liver tissues and 5 peripheral blood samples.

What the study reported, not specific to this receptor: Only about 8-25% of top clones were present in all five regions of a tumor, suggesting spatial heterogeneity of tumor-infiltrating T cells. Because only the TCR beta chain was sequenced and unpaired alpha chains were not captured, true repertoire diversity is likely underestimated. Since the samples were bulk and unsorted, there was no way to compare CD4+ and CD8+ T cell repertoires. Compared with blood, tumors had a significantly larger share of the repertoire taken up by the top 250 clones (p = 0.039). Repertoire overlap was found to be higher between tumor regions (mean approximately 35%) than between tumor-adjacent (roughly 17%) or tumor-blood (around 15%) pairs, consistent with antigen-driven expansion. With just five patients in the study, the authors point out that the findings should be validated in a larger study.

Without any cell sorting, total RNA and DNA were extracted together from roughly 20-30 mg of bulk tissue using the AllPrep DNA/RNA mini kit. Between November 2015 and 2016, a few patients in China with histopathologically diagnosed primary liver carcinoma had surgical resection. At the time of sampling, the patients were treatment-naive and had chronic HBV infection. Five spatially separated regions were sampled per tumor: superior, inferior, left-lateral and right-lateral poles, plus the tumor centre. Histology showed that every tumor sample contained more than 75% viable tumor cells. Fresh tumor and adjacent tissue pieces were bisected; one half was stored in RNAlater at -80°C, the other sent for histology.

The chain couples TRBV20-1 to TRBJ2-7, with 15 central nucleotides matching TRBD2. Material for sequencing was liver tumor tissue from sampling region 3. The sample's cell subset or site, from its label and the paper: tumor region T3, left-lateral pole. The sequence was collected from a woman in her fifties or sixties with primary liver carcinoma and hepatitis B virus infection. The CDR3 sequence is CSATPGLAGGNYEQYF. The DNA sequence is as follows: TGCAGTGCTACTCCGGGACTAGCGGGGGGCAACTACGAGCAGTACTTC.